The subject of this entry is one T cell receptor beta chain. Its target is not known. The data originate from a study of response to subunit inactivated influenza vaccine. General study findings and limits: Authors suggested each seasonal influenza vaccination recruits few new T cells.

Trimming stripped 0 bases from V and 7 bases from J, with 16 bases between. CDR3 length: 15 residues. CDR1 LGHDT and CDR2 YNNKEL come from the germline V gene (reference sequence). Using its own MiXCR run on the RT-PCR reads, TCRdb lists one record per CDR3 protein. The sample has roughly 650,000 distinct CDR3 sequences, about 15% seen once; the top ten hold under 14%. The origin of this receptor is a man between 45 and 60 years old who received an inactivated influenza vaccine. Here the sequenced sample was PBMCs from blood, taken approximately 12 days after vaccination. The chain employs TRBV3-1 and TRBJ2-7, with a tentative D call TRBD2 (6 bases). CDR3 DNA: TGTGCCAGCAGCCAAGATTCCGGGAGAGAACGTGAGCAGTACTTC. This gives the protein CASSQDSGREREQYF.